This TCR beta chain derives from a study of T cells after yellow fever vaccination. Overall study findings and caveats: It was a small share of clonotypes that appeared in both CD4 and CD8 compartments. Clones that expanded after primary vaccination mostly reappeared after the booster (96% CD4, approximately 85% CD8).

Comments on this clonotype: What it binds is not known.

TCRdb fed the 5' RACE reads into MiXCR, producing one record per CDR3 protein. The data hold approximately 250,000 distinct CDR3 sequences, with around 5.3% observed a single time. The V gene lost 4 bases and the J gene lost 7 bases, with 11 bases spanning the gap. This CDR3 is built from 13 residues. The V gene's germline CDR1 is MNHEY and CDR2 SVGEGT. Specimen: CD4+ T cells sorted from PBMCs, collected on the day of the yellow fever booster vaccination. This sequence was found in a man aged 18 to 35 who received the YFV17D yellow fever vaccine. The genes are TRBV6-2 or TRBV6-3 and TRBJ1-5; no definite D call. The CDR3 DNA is TGTGCCAGCAGTTCGTTAGGAAACCAGCCCCAGCATTTT. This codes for CASSSLGNQPQHF.